Listed here is a single T cell receptor beta chain. The antigen is undetermined. As for time point: after neoadjuvant nivolumab, at surgical resection. The CDR3 runs to 13 residues. Germline V gene lookup returns CDR1 SGHVS and CDR2 FQNEAQ. The V and J ends lost 7 bases and 5 bases respectively, with 14 bases between them. Using immunoSEQ multiplex PCR, the repertoire was profiled, and TCRdb retains in-frame clones only, with some absent. Of nearly 8,000 clones in the sample, around 74% were seen once. These data originate in a study of neoadjuvant anti-PD-1 for oral cavity cancer. General observations from the study: With three patients per group, TCR findings need larger cohorts.

The genes are TRBV7-8 and TRBJ2-5, with D maybe TRBD2 (6 bases). The sequencing here drew on PBMCs, taken after nivolumab (anti-PD-1) treatment. The TCR originated in a person aged 40 to 85 with oral cavity squamous cell carcinoma. This CDR3 is CASKGLGEETQYF. CDR3 DNA: TGTGCCAGCAAGGGACTGGGAGAGGAGACCCAGTACTTC. The entire variable domain, with the rest obtained from reference TRBV7-8 and TRBJ2-5, is as follows: GAGVSQSPRYKVAKRGQDVALRCDPISGHVSLFWYQQALGQGPEFLTYFQNEAQLDKSGLPSDRFFAERPEGSVSTLKIQRTQQEDSAVYLCASKGLGEETQYFGPGTRLLVL.